These T cell receptor beta chains were read from a single sample in a study of cytomegalovirus exposure and HLA in healthy donors. The repertoire was sequenced with immunoSEQ multiplex PCR; TCRdb's copy has only in-frame clones and lacks some. The sample data list 45,000 to 60,000 clones. What was sequenced was PBMCs. The receptors were sampled from a male donor in good health and CMV-seronegative. The CDR3 runs from the conserved cysteine through the conserved F or W. A D gene is named only where the DNA matches it firmly.

>TRBJ2-7|TRBV18|TRBD1
TGTGCCAGCTCAGTGCAGGGGGCTGCCTACGAGCAGTACTTC
CASSVQGAAYEQYF
>TRBJ1-6|TRBV5-5|TRBD1
TGTGCCAGCAGCCTTGGACAGGGGAGTTCACCCCTCCACTTT
CASSLGQGSSPLHF
>TRBJ1-6|TRBV4-1|.
TGCGCCAGCAGCCAAGATCGGACGGGATCTTCACCCCTCCACTTT
CASSQDRTGSSPLHF
>TRBJ2-2|TRBV19|TRBD2
TGTGCCAGTAGTGGGTTAGCGGGTTTCACCGGGGAGCTGTTTTTT
CASSGLAGFTGELFF
>TRBJ1-2|TRBV29-1|.
TGCAGCGTTGTGGGGAGTAGGGTCTATGGCTACACCTTC
CSVVGSRVYGYTF
>TRBJ1-1|TRBV9|.
TGTGCCAGCAGCGTAGCCCCCACTGGGAACACTGAAGCTTTCTTT
CASSVAPTGNTEAFF
>TRBJ1-2|TRBV6-5|.
TGTGCCAGCAGTTACTCGTCCGGAGGTGGGGAGGGCTACACCTTC
CASSYSSGGGEGYTF
>TRBJ1-2|TRBV7-9|TRBD1
TGTGCCAGCAGCCTCGGACAGGGTCATGGCTACACCTTC
CASSLGQGHGYTF
>TRBJ1-2|TRBV9|.
TGTGCCAGCAGTGCCACTGGACTCTATGGCTACACCTTC
CASSATGLYGYTF
>TRBJ2-3|TRBV6-1|TRBD2
TGTGCCAGCAGCAATCTAGCGGGTAGCACAGATACGCAGTATTTT
CASSNLAGSTDTQYF
>TRBJ1-1|TRBV6-5|TRBD1
TGTGCCAGCAGAAAACTAGACAGGGCGACTGAAGCTTTCTTT
CASRKLDRATEAFF
>TRBJ2-3|TRBV6-5|.
TGTGCCAGCAGCGTAGGGGGAGGGGCAGATACGCAGTATTTT
CASSVGGGADTQYF
>TRBJ1-2|TRBV19|TRBD1
TGTGCCAGTAGTACCGACAGGGTGGGCGGCTACACCTTC
CASSTDRVGGYTF
>TRBJ2-7|TRBV4-3|TRBD2
TGCGCCAGCAGCCAAGATCCCCAGGGAGGGTTGAAGTCCCACGAGCAGTACTTC
CASSQDPQGGLKSHEQYF
>TRBJ2-6|TRBV14|.
TGTGCCAGCAGCCAATTAGGGGCTGGGGCCAACGTCCTGACTTTC
CASSQLGAGANVLTF
>TRBJ2-3|TRBV4-1|TRBD2
TGCGCCAGCAGCCTCTGGGCGGGGGGGGCAGATACGCAGTATTTT
CASSLWAGGADTQYF
>TRBJ2-7|TRBV7-9|.
TGTGCCAGCAGCCAGGGGCCGGGACGGGAAGTCGAGCAGTACTTC
CASSQGPGREVEQYF
>TRBJ1-4|TRBV6-5|TRBD1
TGTGCCAGCAGTAGGTACAGGGGTGAAAAACTGTTTTTT
CASSRYRGEKLFF
>TRBJ1-2|TRBV6-1|TRBD1
TGTGCCAGCAGTGTGATTACAGGGGGCGATGGCTACACCTTC
CASSVITGGDGYTF
>TRBJ2-3|TRBV30|.
TGTGCCTGGGGGGGGACAGATACGCAGTATTTT
CAWGGTDTQYF
>TRBJ1-5|TRBV7-2|.
TGTGCCAGCAGCCCTAATAGCAATCAGCCCCAGCATTTT
CASSPNSNQPQHF
>TRBJ1-1|TRBV10-3|TRBD1
TGTGCCACCGGGACAGGGGATTCGAACACTGAAGCTTTCTTT
CATGTGDSNTEAFF
>TRBJ2-7|TRBV7-4|.
TGTGCCAGCAGCTTTTATATGGCCCCCTACGAGCAGTACTTC
CASSFYMAPYEQYF
>TRBJ2-7|TRBV6-5|TRBD1
TGTGCCAGCAGTTCCTACGGACAGGGGGTTCCCTACGAGCAGTACTTC
CASSSYGQGVPYEQYF